The subject of this entry is one T cell receptor beta chain. Its antigen is undetermined. The TCRbeta library was prepared with unique molecular identifiers. TCRdb itself ran the PCR reads through MiXCR, one entry per CDR3 protein. The sample holds approximately 230,000 distinct CDR3 sequences, roughly a quarter seen once. This sample was taken from a study of T-cell reconstitution after alpha-beta-depleted transplantation in children. The junction had 7 bases not matched to a gene; V was cut back by 2 bases and J by 3 bases. The CDR3 is made up of 17 amino acids. Germline loops: CDR1 LGHNA, CDR2 YNFKEQ. Study-wide findings and caveats: Newly produced T cells mostly accounted for T-cell counts and diversity one year post-transplant. There were some patients whose high TCRbeta diversity at day 60 came from surviving recipient T cells and thymic progenitors.

The chain joins TRBV4-2 to TRBJ1-4; TRBD1 matches at 9 bases. Sequenced here: PBMCs, mostly from graft donor cells, sampled 360 days after TCRalphabeta/CD19-depleted stem cell transplant. This receptor was identified in a female patient between 2 and 10 years old who had a stem cell transplant for congenital amegakaryocytic thrombocytopenia, so the T cells may come from the graft donor. The CDR3 sequence: CASSQLSGTGPNEKLFF. The CDR3 DNA reads as TGTGCCAGCAGCCAACTCTCCGGGACAGGGCCTAATGAAAAACTGTTTTTT.